The source of this TCR beta chain is a study of neurological immune-mediated disorders. The germline gives CDR1 MGHRA, CDR2 YSYEKL. Trimming shortened V by 0 bases and J by 0 bases, and 14 bases separated the two germline ends. This CDR3 has 18 amino acids. 5'RACE with 10-nucleotide random UMIs generated the cDNA. Each CDR3 protein is one row after TCRdb ran MiXCR on the 5' RACE reads. Of 100,000 to 150,000 distinct CDR3 sequences listed, more than 2.5% were seen once; the top ten hold around 1.4%. Remarks on this clonotype: Its antigen is not identified.

Study-wide results and limits: In HTLV-1-associated myelopathy, TCR clonal expansion was greatest, whereas multiple sclerosis had the least, falling below healthy controls. On phylogenetic grouping, the repertoires of 18 of 34 multiple sclerosis patients fell within one related-CDR3 cluster, constituting a possible signature.

The rearrangement links TRBV4-1 to TRBJ2-2; D is unresolved. Sequenced: PBMCs. The receptor was isolated from a woman aged 25 to 39 with multiple sclerosis. CDR3 loop: CASSQDSWEIANTGELFF. CDR3 sequence (DNA): TGCGCCAGCAGCCAAGATTCTTGGGAAATCGCGAACACCGGGGAGCTGTTTTTT.